This paragraph covers one T cell receptor (beta chain) sequence. This record belongs to a study of blood T cell repertoires in COVID-19. The protocol was immunoSEQ multiplex PCR, while the TCRdb copy is restricted to in-frame clones and leaves out a portion. The repertoire holds over 200,000 clones, more than 70% seen once, with 2% to 2.5% in the top ten. CDR3 length: 12 amino acids. Trimming pared 1 base from V and 4 bases from J, leaving 7 bases between. In germline, CDR1 is SQVTM, CDR2 ANQGSEA. The source material was peripheral blood. The clonotype was recovered from a woman aged 45-65 years with acute or convalescent COVID-19. The V and J genes are TRBV29-1 and TRBJ1-2; no firm D call. The DNA for the CDR3 is TGCAGCGTTGAAGGACAAGGCTATGGCTACACCTTC. It is translated as CSVEGQGYGYTF. Combining the CDR3 with reference TRBV29-1 and TRBJ1-2 gives the whole variable domain SAVISQKPSRDICQRGTSLTIQCQVDSQVTMMFWYRQQPGQSLTLIATANQGSEATYESGFVIDKFPISRPNLTFSTLTVSNMSPEDSSIYLCSVEGQGYGYTFGSGTRLTVV.